This TCR beta chain comes out of a study of blood T cell repertoires in COVID-19. For the study at large: Collection of acute and convalescent COVID-19 samples took place in the United States, Italy and Spain. PBMCs, B-cell-depleted T cells, or T cells were the source of the cDNA or gDNA that made up the material.

In the study's own analysis: Reference gene primer amplification in the assay estimated nucleated cell counts. Sequenced by immunoSEQ multiplex PCR; TCRdb stores in-frame clones only, minus some. The V and J calls and clone size come from that table; D and trimming were worked out from the DNA. The sample includes more than 150,000 clones, approximately 87% seen only once; the top ten take 0.88%. V was pared by 4 bases and J by 6 bases, with 8 bases of the junction left unmatched. The germline gives CDR1 SNHLY, CDR2 FYNNEI. The CDR3 extends over 16 amino acids. J is TRBJ2-1 and V is TRBV2, with TRBD2 matching over 11 bases. The sequencing input was peripheral blood. The TCR originated in a young woman who had recovered from COVID-19. For the CDR3, the DNA is TGTGCCAGCAGTGGAGTGGGGGGACTAGCGGTCAATGAGCAGTTCTTC. This translates into CASSGVGGLAVNEQFF.